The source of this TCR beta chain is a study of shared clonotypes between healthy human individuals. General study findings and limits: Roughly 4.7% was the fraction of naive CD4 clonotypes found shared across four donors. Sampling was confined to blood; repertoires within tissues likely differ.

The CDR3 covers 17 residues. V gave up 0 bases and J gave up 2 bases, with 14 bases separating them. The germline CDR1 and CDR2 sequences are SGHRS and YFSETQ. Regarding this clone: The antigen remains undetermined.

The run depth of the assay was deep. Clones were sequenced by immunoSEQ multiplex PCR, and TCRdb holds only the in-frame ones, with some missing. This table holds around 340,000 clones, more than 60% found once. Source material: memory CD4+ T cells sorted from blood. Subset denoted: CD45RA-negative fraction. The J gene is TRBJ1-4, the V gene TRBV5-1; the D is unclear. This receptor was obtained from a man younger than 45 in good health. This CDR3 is CASSLAPQTQTNEKLFF. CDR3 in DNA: TGCGCCAGCAGCTTGGCTCCACAGACACAGACTAATGAAAAACTGTTTTTT.